A single sample is the source of the 10 T cell receptor beta chains below, sequenced in a study of cytomegalovirus exposure and HLA in healthy donors. PCR primers comprised 60 Vbeta and 13 Jbeta primers. Assay used: immunoSEQ multiplex PCR; TCRdb lists only in-frame clones, some missing. The data show about 130,000 clones, 78% seen once. Sequencing input: PBMCs. These receptors all stem from a man under 40 in good health and CMV-seropositive.

In nucleotides, the CDR3 is TGTGCCAGTAGTATTTCCCTAGCTGGGTACAATGAGCAGTTCTTC. Its translation is CASSISLAGYNEQFF. The chain joins TRBV19 to TRBJ2-1, with D maybe TRBD2 (5 bases). CDR3 length: 15 residues. Germline V gene data show CDR1 as LNHDA and CDR2 as SQIVND (reference sequence). The V end was cut by 3 bases, the J end by 4 bases, with 13 bases between.

The rearrangement uses TRBV7-3 and TRBJ2-7, with 13 bases lining up with TRBD2. Germline V lookup: CDR1 SGHTA, CDR2 FQGTGA. The CDR3 sequence is 19 residues long. With V trimmed by 2 bases and J by 4 bases, 14 bases remained unmatched. DNA of the CDR3: TGTGCCAGCAGCTTAGTACTAGCGGGAGGGCCGCCGGTTAGGTACGAGCAGTACTTC. Translation gives CASSLVLAGGPPVRYEQYF.

The chain is built from TRBV15 and TRBJ2-5, with D unresolved. The CDR3 spans 12 residues. Trimming took 0 bases from V and 9 from J, leaving 8 bases between them. CDR1 and CDR2 from the germline V gene are LNHNV and YYDKDF (reference sequence). The DNA of the CDR3 is TGTGCCACCAGCAGAGATGGAGCCGCCCAGTACTTC. Its protein product is CATSRDGAAQYF.

This sequence joins TRBV28 and TRBJ2-7; TRBD2 is a possible D gene (6 bases). The CDR3 spans 13 residues. Deletions cut 6 bases from V and 4 bases from J, with 13 bases between. The V gene's germline CDR1 is MDHEN and CDR2 SYDVKM. The CDR3 sequence: CASRGGPGYEQYF. The CDR3 bases are TGTGCCAGCAGGGGGGGTCCTGGGTACGAGCAGTACTTC.

This clone is a singleton in its sample. V gene TRBV4-1 combines with J gene TRBJ2-3; tentative D call: TRBD2 (6 bases). CDR1 is MGHRA and CDR2 is YSYEKL in the germline V gene. V was trimmed by 1 base and J by 4 bases, leaving 12 bases between them. CDR3 length: 15 amino acids. The CDR3 DNA sequence: TGCGCCAGCAGCCAAGGACGCTTAGCGGCAGATACGCAGTATTTT. Amino acid sequence: CASSQGRLAADTQYF.

The genes are TRBV9 and TRBJ2-1, with 7 bases fitting TRBD2. The germline CDR1 and CDR2 sequences are SGDLS and YYNGEE. The CDR3 contains 15 residues. V lost 2 bases and J lost 0; bases outside the gene matches: 2. CDR3 sequence: CASSVLADSYNEQFF. The CDR3 bases are TGTGCCAGCAGCGTGCTAGCGGACTCCTACAATGAGCAGTTCTTC.

The chain has TRBV15 and TRBJ1-1; D is perhaps TRBD1 (6 bases). The V end lost 5 bases, the J end lost 4 bases, and 17 bases lay between the germline ends. In germline, CDR1 is LNHNV, CDR2 YYDKDF (reference sequence). CDR3 length equals 15 residues. Written as DNA, the CDR3 is TGTGCCACCAGCGCCCGGAAAGTCAGGGGCACTGAAGCTTTCTTT. Its protein is CATSARKVRGTEAFF.

This chain links TRBV4-2 with TRBJ2-1; TRBD1 is a possible D gene (6 bases). Germline CDR1 reads LGHNA; CDR2 reads YNFKEQ. V lost 4 bases and J lost 4, with 8 bases in between. The CDR3 consists of 13 residues. The CDR3 DNA reads TGTGCCAGCAGCCGGACAGTTTACAATGAGCAGTTCTTC. This translates into CASSRTVYNEQFF.

The V gene is TRBV6-4, the J gene TRBJ2-3; TRBD2 matches 8 bases. The CDR3 consists of 15 residues. V shed 3 bases, J shed 0 bases, and the junction held 2 bases outside the gene matches. Germline assignment: CDR1 MRHNA and CDR2 SNTAGT. The CDR3 loop reads CASSEGGGSTDTQYF. The CDR3 DNA sequence: TGTGCCAGCAGTGAAGGCGGGGGGAGCACAGATACGCAGTATTTT.

V and J are TRBV5-4 and TRBJ2-7; D unclear. The CDR3 extends over 11 amino acids. The germline V gene has CDR1 SGHNT and CDR2 YYREEE (reference sequence). The V gene lost 3 bases and the J gene lost 11 bases, with 12 bases spanning the gap. CDR3 nucleotides: TGTGCCAGCAGCTCAGGAACCTTGGAGTACTTC. Residues: CASSSGTLEYF.